This passage covers 11 T cell receptor beta chains from one sample sequenced in a study of CD8+ T cells in alopecia areata. It was cDNA, reverse transcribed from extracted RNA, that served as the sequencing template. Here immunoSEQ multiplex PCR was the method, and the copy in TCRdb shows in-frame clones only, minus some. The table lists about 140,000 clones, around 60% of them singletons. The sample here was CD4+ T cells sorted from blood, taken at week 0. The receptors were gathered from a human donor with alopecia areata.

The chain has TRBV7-9 and TRBJ2-7; the D gene is possibly TRBD1 (5 bases). Trimming left V 0 bases short and J 5 bases short, with 11 bases between. CDR1 and CDR2 (germline): SEHNR, FQNEAQ (reference sequence). The CDR3 has 14 amino acids. In DNA, the CDR3 is TGTGCCAGCAGCTTAGCGAATAACAGGCACGAGCAGTACTTC. Translating gives CASSLANNRHEQYF.

Comments on this clone: Other DNA sequences in the sample encode the same CDR3. The V gene is TRBV29-1, the J gene TRBJ2-2; the D gene is possibly TRBD1 (5 bases). Between the trimmed V and J ends, which lost 6 bases and 3 bases, there was a span of 8 bases. CDR3 length: 12 amino acids. The germline CDR1 and CDR2 sequences are SQVTM and ANQGSEA. CDR3 nucleotides: TGCAGCGTGGGGCGAGACACCGGGGAGCTGTTTTTT. It codes for CSVGRDTGELFF.

In this sample, this clone turned up a few times. The chain has TRBV29-1 and TRBJ2-5; D is undetermined. The V end lost 4 bases, the J end lost 0 bases, and 12 bases lay between the germline ends. Per germline, CDR1 SQVTM and CDR2 ANQGSEA. The CDR3 loop spans 14 amino acids. The CDR3 here is CSVVVMGNQETQYF. The CDR3 coding sequence is TGCAGCGTTGTTGTGATGGGGAACCAAGAGACCCAGTACTTC.

V and J are TRBV4-2 and TRBJ1-1; the D gene is possibly TRBD1 (5 bases). The germline CDR1 and CDR2 sequences are LGHNA and YNFKEQ. CDR3 length equals 16 residues. Trimming took off 1 base at V and 5 bases at J, with 17 bases between the two ends. CDR3 sequence reads: CASSQVGVGGWTEAFF. CDR3 nucleotide sequence: TGTGCCAGCAGCCAAGTGGGTGTGGGGGGATGGACTGAAGCTTTCTTT.

This clone was seen only a few times. V and J are TRBV30 and TRBJ2-3, with D perhaps matching TRBD2 (5 bases). The length of the CDR3 is 12 residues. Trimming left V 7 bases short and J 2 bases short, with 10 bases between. Germline V gene sequence: CDR1 GTSNPN, CDR2 SVGIG (reference sequence). The CDR3 loop reads CASTRDTDTQYF. The CDR3 nucleotides read TGTGCCTCCACTAGAGACACAGATACGCAGTATTTT.

In this sample, this clone turned up a few times. V usage is TRBV15 and J usage is TRBJ2-5, with 7 bases matching TRBD2. From germline, CDR1 is LNHNV and CDR2 YYDKDF (reference sequence). The CDR3 runs to 14 residues. The junction had 2 bases not matched to a gene; V was cut back by 3 bases and J by 1 base. The CDR3 coding sequence is TGTGCCACCAGCAGGGGACTATCCCAAGAGACCCAGTACTTC. It encodes CATSRGLSQETQYF.

This rearrangement joins TRBV30 to TRBJ1-5; tentatively, D is TRBD1 (5 bases). V lost 2 bases, J lost 5 bases, and 10 bases lay in between. The CDR3 is 13 residues long. The germline gives CDR1 GTSNPN, CDR2 SVGIG (reference sequence). Here the CDR3 DNA reads TGTGCCTGGAGTTTCACAGGCGATCAGCCCCAGCATTTT. It specifies CAWSFTGDQPQHF.

This sequence joins TRBV30 and TRBJ2-1, with D tentatively TRBD2 (6 bases). This CDR3 has 12 residues. V was cut by 1 base and J by 7 bases, with 8 bases left in between. Germline CDR1 and CDR2: GTSNPN and SVGIG (reference sequence). The CDR3 loop is CAWSGDWNEQFF. The CDR3, as DNA: TGTGCCTGGAGTGGGGACTGGAATGAGCAGTTCTTC.

This clone was detected a few times. The V and J genes are TRBV30 and TRBJ2-2, with 13 nucleotides matching TRBD2. The CDR3 spans 15 residues. Trimming at V came to 1 base and at J to 10 bases, leaving 6 bases not matched to a gene. Germline V CDR1 and CDR2: GTSNPN, SVGIG (reference sequence). The CDR3 sequence is CAWSARTSGGAELFF. The DNA of the CDR3 is TGTGCCTGGAGTGCTCGGACTAGCGGGGGAGCGGAGCTGTTTTTT.

The rearrangement uses TRBV25-1 and TRBJ1-5; no reliable D call. V dropped 2 bases and J dropped 7 bases, with 9 bases sitting between them. The germline V gene has CDR1 MGHDK and CDR2 SYGVNS. This CDR3 region has 13 residues. The CDR3 DNA follows: TGTGCCAGCAGTGAAACGTCGTCACAGCCCCAGCATTTT. Protein: CASSETSSQPQHF.

This clone was observed once. V is TRBV30 and J is TRBJ1-5, with TRBD1 matching over 7 bases. After removal of 5 bases from V and 3 bases from J, the junction contained 10 bases not matched to a gene. This CDR3 contains 15 residues. Germline CDR1 GTSNPN, CDR2 SVGIG (reference sequence). The CDR3 region is CAWSTGQSINQPQHF. CDR3 DNA sequence: TGTGCCTGGTCCACGGGACAGAGTATCAATCAGCCCCAGCATTTT. Full variable domain (remainder filled in from reference TRBV30 and TRBJ1-5): SQTIHQWPATLVQPVGSPLSLECTVEGTSNPNLYWYRQAAGRGLQLLFYSVGIGQISSEVPQNLSASRPQDRQFILSSKKLLLSDSGFYLCAWSTGQSINQPQHFGDGTRLSIL.